This T cell receptor beta chain was profiled in a study of cytomegalovirus exposure and HLA in healthy donors. Overall study results and limits: A few chains tied to CMV proved CMV antigen-specific in vitro. Donors were assumed by presence/absence analyses to have roughly uniform sequencing depth.

Of note for this clone: Its antigen is undetermined.

Primers included in the PCR were 60 Vbeta and 13 Jbeta primers. Profiled with immunoSEQ multiplex PCR; TCRdb holds only in-frame clones, not every one. The sample gives tens of thousands of clones, 60% to 85% of which show up once; 4.5% is in the top ten. Per germline, CDR1 LNHDA and CDR2 SQIVND (reference sequence). The CDR3 consists of 17 residues. V gave up 3 bases and J gave up 4 bases; unmatched junction bases: 7. The sequenced material came from PBMCs. The rearrangement joins TRBV19 to TRBJ2-3; 13 bases map to TRBD2. The source is a man between 35 and 55 years old in good health and CMV-seronegative. The CDR3 loop reads CASSMAGLAGFPDTQYF. As DNA, the CDR3 is TGTGCCAGTAGTATGGCGGGACTAGCGGGATTTCCAGATACGCAGTATTTT. Supplemented by reference TRBV19 and TRBJ2-3, the full variable domain reads DGGITQSPKYLFRKEGQNVTLSCEQNLNHDAMYWYRQDPGQGLRLIYYSQIVNDFQKGDIAEGYSVSREKKESFPLTVTSAQKNPTAFYLCASSMAGLAGFPDTQYFGPGTRLTVL.